This section outlines one TCR beta chain sequence together with its context. Its antigen remains unidentified. V trimming: 4 bases; J trimming: 1 base; junction bases outside the gene matches: 13. CDR1 and CDR2 from the germline V gene are MDHEN and SYDVKM. CDR3 length: 19 residues. The entry originates in a study of T cells in Graves' hyperthyroidism and ophthalmopathy. Study findings and constraints: Blood shared most expanded thyroid clonotypes above 0.001.

Across 18 months, stable Graves' hyperthyroidism was marked by no progression to ophthalmopathy. Patients aged 18 to 65 had newly diagnosed hyperthyroidism lasting under 2 months. Each 10 ml fresh peripheral blood draw supplied the PBMCs. From RNA transcripts, TCR beta CDR3 regions were amplified. The study used the HTBI primer set for a first-round RT-PCR of the TCR CDR3. In TCRdb, the multiplex PCR reads were re-called with MiXCR into one record per CDR3 protein. This table has about 520,000 distinct CDR3 sequences, roughly 20% appearing once. What was sequenced was blood. This rearrangement joins TRBV28 to TRBJ2-7; TRBD2 aligns across 13 bases. The sequence was collected from a man younger than 35 with Graves' hyperthyroidism. CDR3 DNA: TGTGCCAGCAGTTCGCGGACTAGCGGGAGCAAACCCCCGTCCTACGAGCAGTACTTC. It encodes CASSSRTSGSKPPSYEQYF.